This TCR beta chain was identified during a study of response to subunit inactivated influenza vaccine. This clonotype was found a few times. The V and J ends lost 0 bases and 8 bases respectively, with 14 bases between them. Germline loops: CDR1 SGHRS, CDR2 YFSETQ. The CDR3 has 14 amino acids. TCRdb used MiXCR to reprocess the RT-PCR reads, holding one entry per CDR3 protein. The sample has more than 700,000 distinct CDR3 sequences; about 20% are singletons. The sequencing used PBMCs from blood, collected about 5 days after vaccination. This rearrangement joins TRBV5-1 to TRBJ1-2; D possibly corresponds to TRBD1 (6 bases). This TCR was sampled from a man in his fifties who received an inactivated influenza vaccine. The CDR3 nucleotides are TGCGCCAGCAGCTTGGATCAGTCAGGGGTCGGCTACACCTTC. Translation gives CASSLDQSGVGYTF. Using reference TRBV5-1 and TRBJ1-2 for the parts outside the CDR3, the full variable domain is KAGVTQTPRYLIKTRGQQVTLSCSPISGHRSVSWYQQTPGQGLQFLFEYFSETQRNKGNFPGRFSGRQFSNSRSEMNVSTLELGDSALYLCASSLDQSGVGYTFGSGTRLTVV.